Listed here is a single TCR beta chain. The target antigen is unknown. These data come from a study of OX40 agonist ivuxolimab in advanced cancers. Across the whole study: Patient treatment consisted of intravenous ivuxolimab administration every 2 weeks at 0.01 to 10 mg/kg.

This CDR3 has 13 residues. Deletions cut 3 bases from V and 8 bases from J, with 13 bases between. Germline assignment: CDR1 MGHDK and CDR2 SYGVNS. The protocol was immunoSEQ multiplex PCR, while the TCRdb copy is restricted to in-frame clones and leaves out a portion. Of about 74,000 clones listed, approximately 84% are singletons. Study conclusions and caveats: CD4+ and CD8+ blood T cells expanded clonally by week 6 at 0.1 to 3.0 mg/kg. Determination of antigen specificity was not performed for the expanded peripheral T cells.

Autoimmune disease history or systemic immunosuppression disqualified patients. This chain uses TRBV25-1 with TRBJ1-2; D not resolved. This TCR derives from an adult with an advanced solid tumor such as melanoma, head and neck, liver or kidney cancer. The sequencing here drew on CD4+ or CD8+ T cells sorted from blood, taken in a trial of the OX40 agonist ivuxolimab. The CDR3 loop is CASSDHRGGGYTF. In nucleotides, the CDR3 is TGTGCCAGCAGTGATCATCGCGGTGGGGGCTACACCTTC.